The sequence of this TCR beta chain was determined in a study of shared clonotypes between healthy human individuals. At the deep level, the assay was run. Clones were sequenced by immunoSEQ multiplex PCR, and TCRdb holds only the in-frame ones, with some missing. The data show some 650,000 clones, 97% seen once. Every donor, a Caucasian adult, lived in Nashville, Tennessee. Naive CD4+ cells were CD45RA-selected; the remaining cells were memory. The receptor was isolated from a woman in her 30s in good health. The sequenced material came from naive CD4+ T cells sorted from blood. Subset in this sample: CD45RA+ positively selected.

CDR3 sequence: CASRDSGSLVETQYF. In DNA form, the CDR3 reads TGTGCCAGCAGGGATAGCGGGAGTCTTGTAGAGACCCAGTACTTC. This chain joins TRBV7-6 and TRBJ2-5; 9 bases fit TRBD2. The germline CDR1 and CDR2 sequences are SGHVS and FNYEAQ. The CDR3 is 15 residues long. After removal of 6 bases from V and 4 bases from J, the junction contained 9 bases not matched to a gene.